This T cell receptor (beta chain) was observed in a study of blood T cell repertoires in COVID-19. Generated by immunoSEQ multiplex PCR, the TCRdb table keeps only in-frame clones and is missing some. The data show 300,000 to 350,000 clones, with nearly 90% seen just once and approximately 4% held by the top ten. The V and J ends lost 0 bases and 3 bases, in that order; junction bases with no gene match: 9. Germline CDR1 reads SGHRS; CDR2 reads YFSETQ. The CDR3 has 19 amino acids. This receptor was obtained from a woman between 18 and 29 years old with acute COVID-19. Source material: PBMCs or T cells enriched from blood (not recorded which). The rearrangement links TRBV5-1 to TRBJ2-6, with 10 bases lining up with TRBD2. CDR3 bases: TGCGCCAGCAGCTTGGTGGTAGCGGGAGGCCACATTGGGGCCAACGTCCTGACTTTC. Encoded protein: CASSLVVAGGHIGANVLTF. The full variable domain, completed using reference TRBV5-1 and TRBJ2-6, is KAGVTQTPRYLIKTRGQQVTLSCSPISGHRSVSWYQQTPGQGLQFLFEYFSETQRNKGNFPGRFSGRQFSNSRSEMNVSTLELGDSALYLCASSLVVAGGHIGANVLTFGAGSRLTVL.